Reported below is one T cell receptor (beta chain). Its target is unknown. V shed 1 base and J shed 2 bases, with 7 bases lying between them. This CDR3 comprises 14 residues. The V gene's germline CDR1 is SGHNT and CDR2 YENEEA. Noted time point: newly diagnosed GD, antithyroid drugs for less than 3 months. PBMCs provided the RNA from which the TCR library was made. The authors diagnosed Graves' disease using American Thyroid Association guidelines. These data belong to a study of regulatory T cells in long-lasting Graves disease. Looking at the study overall: Graves' patients (newly diagnosed) had been on antithyroid drugs under 3 months.

Overall study results and limits: There were preferences for TRBV28, TRBJ1-2 and TRBJ2-5 in persistent disease. Peripheral blood alone, not thyroid tissue, underwent study.

Arm-PCR of CDR3 regions and iRepertoire HTBI primers were the basis on which TCR beta libraries were built. Using its own MiXCR run on the multiplex PCR reads, TCRdb lists one record per CDR3 protein. The sample contains 250,000 to 400,000 distinct CDR3 sequences, under 20% of which appear only once. The material sequenced was peripheral blood mononuclear cells (PBMCs), taken at new diagnosis, from a patient treated with antithyroid drugs. J is TRBJ2-3 and V is TRBV11-3; tentative D call: TRBD2 (5 bases). The sequence was collected from a female donor with Graves disease. In nucleotides, the CDR3 is TGTGCCAGCAGCTTAGCAGCGGTCACAGATACGCAGTATTTT. Translated: CASSLAAVTDTQYF. Using reference TRBV11-3 and TRBJ2-3 for the parts outside the CDR3, the full variable domain is EAGVVQSPRYKIIEKKQPVAFWCNPISGHNTLYWYLQNLGQGPELLIRYENEEAVDDSQLPKDRFSAERLKGVDSTLKIQPAELGDSAVYLCASSLAAVTDTQYFGPGTRLTVL.